These T cell receptor beta chains were read from a single sample in a study of OX40 agonist ivuxolimab in advanced cancers. TCRdb's copy holds only in-frame clones and misses some; the assay was immunoSEQ multiplex PCR. The sample yields approximately 77,000 clones, about 85% seen once. Sequenced here: CD4+ or CD8+ T cells sorted from blood, sampled in a trial of the OX40 agonist ivuxolimab. These receptors were collected from an adult with an advanced solid tumor such as melanoma, head and neck, liver or kidney cancer. The CDR3 runs from the conserved cysteine through the conserved F or W. D genes are given only for firm matches. Some rows mark clone size as missing; the rest say once, few, many or name a class of expanded clone.

>TRBJ1-5|-|TRBV7-8|few
CASSLTGIGVANQPQHF
TGTGCCAGCAGCTTGACGGGGATTGGGGTGGCGAATCAGCCCCAGCATTTT
>TRBJ1-5|-|TRBV6-1|-
CASSEKGIGNQPQHF
TGTGCCAGCAGTGAGAAGGGTATAGGAAATCAGCCCCAGCATTTT
>TRBJ2-7|-|TRBV6-5|-
CASRQGLNEQYF
TGTGCCAGCCGCCAGGGTCTGAACGAGCAGTACTTC
>TRBJ1-1|-|TRBV7-9|-
CASSSGLGLGVLNTEAFF
TGTGCCAGCAGCTCCGGTTTGGGCCTCGGGGTACTGAACACTGAAGCTTTCTTT
>TRBJ1-1|-|TRBV7-2|-
CASSLGPLSEAFF
TGTGCCAGCAGCTTAGGCCCCCTTAGTGAAGCTTTCTTT
>TRBJ1-1|-|TRBV28|-
CASRGPKNTEAFF
TGTGCCAGCAGGGGCCCCAAGAACACTGAAGCTTTCTTT
>TRBJ1-2|TRBD1|TRBV5-1|-
CASSPRTGYYGYTF
TGCGCCAGCAGCCCTCGGACAGGGTACTATGGCTACACCTTC
>TRBJ1-1|-|TRBV7-9|-
CASSLAPGLNTEAFF
TGTGCCAGCAGCTTAGCGCCGGGCCTGAACACTGAAGCTTTCTTT
>TRBJ2-2|-|TRBV5-1|-
CASSLLGQEGPGELFF
TGCGCCAGCAGCTTGTTAGGACAGGAGGGTCCCGGGGAGCTGTTTTTT
>TRBJ2-1|TRBD2|TRBV18|-
CASSQSGAGGNEQFF
TGTGCCAGCTCACAAAGTGGTGCGGGAGGCAATGAGCAGTTCTTC
>TRBJ1-1|-|TRBV30|once
CAWLTSSTEAFF
TGTGCCTGGTTGACCTCATCTACTGAAGCTTTCTTT
>TRBJ2-6|-|TRBV19|-
CASSLGGIPFSGANVLTF
TGTGCCAGTAGCCTTGGGGGGATACCCTTTTCTGGGGCCAACGTCCTGACTTTC
>TRBJ1-4|-|TRBV9|-
CASSVDGGEKLFF
TGTGCCAGCAGCGTAGACGGAGGGGAAAAACTGTTTTTT
>TRBJ2-7|TRBD2|TRBV7-6|-
CASSFSGDEQYF
TGTGCCAGCAGCTTTAGCGGGGACGAGCAGTACTTC
>TRBJ1-1|-|TRBV7-6|-
CASISGLDTEAFF
TGTGCCAGCATATCAGGGTTGGACACTGAAGCTTTCTTT
>TRBJ2-1|TRBD1|TRBV6-6|-
CASSPTGGSYNEQFF
TGTGCCAGCAGTCCGACAGGGGGCTCCTACAATGAGCAGTTCTTC
>TRBJ1-1|TRBD1|TRBV6-5|-
CASSRGTGGVTEAFF
TGTGCCAGCAGTAGAGGGACAGGGGGCGTCACTGAAGCTTTCTTT
>TRBJ2-5|-|TRBV18|-
CASSPLGASQETQYF
TGTGCCAGCTCACCTTTGGGGGCCAGCCAAGAGACCCAGTACTTC
>TRBJ2-1|-|TRBV5-1|-
CASSLDGLEQFF
TGCGCCAGCAGCTTGGATGGCCTCGAGCAGTTCTTC
>TRBJ1-5|-|TRBV5-8|-
CASSLELGRYQPQHF
TGTGCCAGCAGCTTGGAGCTGGGGCGTTATCAGCCCCAGCATTTT
>TRBJ2-3|TRBD1|TRBV18|-
CASSPGRGQGGSTDTQYF
TGTGCCAGCTCCCCCGGACGAGGACAGGGCGGGAGCACAGATACGCAGTATTTT
>TRBJ2-3|-|TRBV11-1|-
CASSFRASASTDTQYF
TGTGCCAGCAGCTTCAGGGCCTCAGCTAGCACAGATACGCAGTATTTT
>TRBJ2-1|-|TRBV12-2|once
CASRLVDGNYNEQFF
TGTGCAAGTCGCTTAGTCGACGGAAACTACAATGAGCAGTTCTTC
>TRBJ1-6|-|TRBV5-6|-
CASSGETGQLNSPLHF
TGTGCCAGCAGCGGCGAAACTGGACAGCTTAATTCACCCCTCCACTTT
>TRBJ2-5|TRBD2|TRBV12-5|-
CASGLVLDGRPSTVQETQYF
TGTGCTAGTGGTTTGGTACTCGACGGGAGGCCATCGACGGTCCAAGAGACCCAGTACTTC
>TRBJ2-6|TRBD1|TRBV6-1|-
CASSGGQGAAGANVLTF
TGTGCCAGCAGTGGGGGACAGGGGGCAGCTGGGGCCAACGTCCTGACTTTC
>TRBJ2-3|TRBD2|TRBV7-2|-
CASSLRSGRSDTQYF
TGTGCCAGCAGCTTAAGAAGCGGGAGATCAGATACGCAGTATTTT
>TRBJ1-2|-|TRBV29-1|-
CSVAYPYTF
TGCAGCGTTGCATACCCCTACACCTTC
>TRBJ1-3|-|TRBV6-6|few
CATRKGTSGNTIYF
TGTGCCACCAGGAAGGGGACCTCTGGAAACACCATATATTTT
>TRBJ1-5|TRBD1|TRBV29-1|-
CSVGDRGNNQPQHF
TGCAGCGTTGGGGACAGGGGGAATAATCAGCCCCAGCATTTT
>TRBJ2-3|TRBD1|TRBV7-8|few
CASSLGRDRGGDTQYF
TGTGCCAGCAGCTTAGGCCGGGACAGGGGCGGGGATACGCAGTATTTT
>TRBJ2-7|TRBD2|TRBV6-5|-
CASSYKAGGSRGEQYF
TGTGCCAGCAGTTACAAAGCGGGAGGCTCCCGGGGGGAGCAGTACTTC
>TRBJ2-5|TRBD2|TRBV11-2|-
CASSFRGGVRETQYF
TGTGCCAGCAGCTTCCGGGGGGGCGTACGGGAGACCCAGTACTTC
>TRBJ2-7|TRBD2|TRBV11-2|few
CASSPGTSGYEQYF
TGTGCCAGCAGCCCAGGGACTAGCGGCTACGAGCAGTACTTC
>TRBJ2-3|-|TRBV30|few
CAWSVQGPQYF
TGTGCCTGGAGTGTTCAGGGACCGCAGTATTTT
>TRBJ2-5|TRBD2|TRBV19|-
CASSSGAGVSETQYF
TGTGCCAGTAGCAGTGGAGCGGGAGTTTCCGAGACCCAGTACTTC
>TRBJ1-2|-|TRBV9|-
CASSTDNRAPNYGYTF
TGTGCCAGCAGCACCGATAACAGGGCCCCTAACTATGGCTACACCTTC
>TRBJ1-1|-|TRBV7-2|-
CASSWGRNMNTEAFF
TGTGCCAGCAGCTGGGGCAGGAACATGAACACTGAAGCTTTCTTT
>TRBJ2-1|-|TRBV6-1|-
CASSGGLPSSYNEQFF
TGTGCCAGCAGTGGGGGACTTCCTAGCTCCTACAATGAGCAGTTCTTC